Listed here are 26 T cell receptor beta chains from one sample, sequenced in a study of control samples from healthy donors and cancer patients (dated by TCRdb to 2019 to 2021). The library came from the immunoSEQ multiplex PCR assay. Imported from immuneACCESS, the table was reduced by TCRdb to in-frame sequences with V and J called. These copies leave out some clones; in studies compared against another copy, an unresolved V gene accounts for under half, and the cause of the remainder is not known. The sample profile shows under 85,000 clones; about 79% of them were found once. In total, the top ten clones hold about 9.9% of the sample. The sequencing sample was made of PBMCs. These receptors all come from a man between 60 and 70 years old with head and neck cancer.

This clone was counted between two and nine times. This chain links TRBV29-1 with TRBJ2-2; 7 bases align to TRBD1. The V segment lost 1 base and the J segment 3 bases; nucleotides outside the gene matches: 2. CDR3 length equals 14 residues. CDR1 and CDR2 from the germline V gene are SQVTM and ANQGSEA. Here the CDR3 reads CSVEVGGDTGELFF. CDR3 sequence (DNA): TGCAGCGTTGAAGTAGGGGGCGACACCGGGGAGCTGTTTTTT.

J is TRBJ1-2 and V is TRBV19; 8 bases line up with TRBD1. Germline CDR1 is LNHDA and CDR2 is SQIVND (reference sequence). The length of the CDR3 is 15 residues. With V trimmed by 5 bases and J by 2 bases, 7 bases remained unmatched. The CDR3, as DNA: TGTGCCAGTAGTCTCCATTCAGGGGGCAACTATGGCTACACCTTC. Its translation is CASSLHSGGNYGYTF.

This CDR3 reads CASSLATLKEKLFF. Here the CDR3 DNA reads TGTGCCAGCAGTCTAGCGACCCTGAAGGAAAAACTGTTTTTT. This chain links TRBV28 with TRBJ1-4, with unresolved D. The V gene lost 5 bases and the J gene lost 8 bases, with 15 bases spanning the gap. The CDR3 extends over 14 amino acids. Germline CDR1 is MDHEN and CDR2 is SYDVKM.

The CDR3 nucleotides read TGTGCCTGGAAACTCTTCAATGAGCAGTTCTTC. The encoded protein is CAWKLFNEQFF. This rearrangement joins TRBV30 to TRBJ2-1; no clear D. Germline loops: CDR1 GTSNPN, CDR2 SVGIG (reference sequence). V lost 4 bases and J lost 6, with 7 bases in between. The length of the CDR3 is 11 residues.

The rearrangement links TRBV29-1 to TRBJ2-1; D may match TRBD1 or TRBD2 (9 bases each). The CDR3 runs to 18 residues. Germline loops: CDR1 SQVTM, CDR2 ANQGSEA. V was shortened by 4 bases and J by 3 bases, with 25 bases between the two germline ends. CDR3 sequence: CSVARQGGSGSHYNEQFF. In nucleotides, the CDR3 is TGCAGCGTTGCCCGACAGGGGGGTAGCGGGAGCCACTACAATGAGCAGTTCTTC.

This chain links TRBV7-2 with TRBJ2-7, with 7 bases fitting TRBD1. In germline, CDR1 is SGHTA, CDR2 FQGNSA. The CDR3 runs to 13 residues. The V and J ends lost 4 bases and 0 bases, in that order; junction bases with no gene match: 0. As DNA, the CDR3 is TGTGCCAGCAGCTGGACAGGCTCCTACGAGCAGTACTTC. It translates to CASSWTGSYEQYF.

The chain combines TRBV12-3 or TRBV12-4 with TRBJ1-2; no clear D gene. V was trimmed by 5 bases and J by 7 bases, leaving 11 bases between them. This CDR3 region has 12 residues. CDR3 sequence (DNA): TGTGCCAGCAGTCGGACCGGCCTTGGCTACACCTTC. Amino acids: CASSRTGLGYTF.

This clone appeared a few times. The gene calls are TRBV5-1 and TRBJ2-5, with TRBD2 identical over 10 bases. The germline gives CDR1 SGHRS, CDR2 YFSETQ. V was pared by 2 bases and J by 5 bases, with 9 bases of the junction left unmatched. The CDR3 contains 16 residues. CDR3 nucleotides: TGCGCCAGCAGCTTAGTAACTAGCGGGAAAGTCGAGACCCAGTACTTC. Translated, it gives CASSLVTSGKVETQYF.

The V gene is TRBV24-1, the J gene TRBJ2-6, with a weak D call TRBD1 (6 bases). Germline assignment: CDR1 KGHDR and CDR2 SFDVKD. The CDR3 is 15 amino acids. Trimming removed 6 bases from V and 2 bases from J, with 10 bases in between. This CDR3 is CATSRSGAGANVLTF. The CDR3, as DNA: TGTGCCACCAGTCGTTCAGGGGCTGGGGCCAACGTCCTGACTTTC.

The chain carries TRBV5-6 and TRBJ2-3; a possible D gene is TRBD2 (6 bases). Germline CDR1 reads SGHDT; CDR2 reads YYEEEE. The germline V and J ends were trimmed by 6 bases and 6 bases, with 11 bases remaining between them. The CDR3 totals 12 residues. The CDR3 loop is CASTPGGDTQYF. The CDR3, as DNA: TGTGCCAGCACCCCTGGGGGGGATACGCAGTATTTT.

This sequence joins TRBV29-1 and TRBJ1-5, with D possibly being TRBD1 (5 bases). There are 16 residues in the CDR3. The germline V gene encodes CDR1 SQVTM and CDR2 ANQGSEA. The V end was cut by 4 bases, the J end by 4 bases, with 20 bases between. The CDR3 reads CSVVTSPAGLNQPQHF. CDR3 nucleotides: TGCAGCGTTGTGACCTCCCCGGCAGGGCTGAATCAGCCCCAGCATTTT. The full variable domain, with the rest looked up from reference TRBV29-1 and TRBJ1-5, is SAVISQKPSRDICQRGTSLTIQCQVDSQVTMMFWYRQQPGQSLTLIATANQGSEATYESGFVIDKFPISRPNLTFSTLTVSNMSPEDSSIYLCSVVTSPAGLNQPQHFGDGTRLSIL.

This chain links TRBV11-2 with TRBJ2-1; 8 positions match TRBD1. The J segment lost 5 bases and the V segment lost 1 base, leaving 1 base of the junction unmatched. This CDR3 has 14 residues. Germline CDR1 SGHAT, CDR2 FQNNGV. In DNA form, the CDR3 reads TGTGCCAGCAGCTTAGGACAGGGGCACAATGAGCAGTTCTTC. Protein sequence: CASSLGQGHNEQFF.

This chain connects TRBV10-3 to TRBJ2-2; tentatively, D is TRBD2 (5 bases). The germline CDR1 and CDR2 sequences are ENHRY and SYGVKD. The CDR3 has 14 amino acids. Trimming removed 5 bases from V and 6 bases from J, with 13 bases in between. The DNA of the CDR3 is TGTGCCATCAGTTCAGGACTTGGCGCCGGGGAGCTGTTTTTT. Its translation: CAISSGLGAGELFF.

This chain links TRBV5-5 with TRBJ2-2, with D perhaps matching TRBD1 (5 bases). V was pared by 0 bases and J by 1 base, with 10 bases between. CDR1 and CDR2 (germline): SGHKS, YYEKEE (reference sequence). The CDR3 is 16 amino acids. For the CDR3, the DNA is TGTGCCAGCAGCTTGGCAGTCGGACAGAACACCGGGGAGCTGTTTTTT. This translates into CASSLAVGQNTGELFF.

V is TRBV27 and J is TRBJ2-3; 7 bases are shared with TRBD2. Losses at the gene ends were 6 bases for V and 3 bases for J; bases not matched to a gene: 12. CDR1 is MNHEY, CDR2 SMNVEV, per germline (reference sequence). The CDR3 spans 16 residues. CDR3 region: CASRPTGGSITDTQYF. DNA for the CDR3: TGTGCCAGCAGACCCACGGGCGGGAGTATAACAGATACGCAGTATTTT.

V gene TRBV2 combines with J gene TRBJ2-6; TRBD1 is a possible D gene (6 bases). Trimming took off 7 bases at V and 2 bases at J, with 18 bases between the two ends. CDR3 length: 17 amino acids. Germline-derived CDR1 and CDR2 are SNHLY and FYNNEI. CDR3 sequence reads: CASTPGVAFTGANVLTF. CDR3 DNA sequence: TGTGCCAGCACGCCAGGGGTGGCGTTTACTGGGGCCAACGTCCTGACTTTC. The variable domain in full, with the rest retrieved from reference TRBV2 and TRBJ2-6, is EPEVTQTPSHQVTQMGQEVILRCVPISNHLYFYWYRQILGQKVEFLVSFYNNEISEKSEIFDDQFSVERPDGSNFTLKIRSTKLEDSAMYFCASTPGVAFTGANVLTFGAGSRLTVL.

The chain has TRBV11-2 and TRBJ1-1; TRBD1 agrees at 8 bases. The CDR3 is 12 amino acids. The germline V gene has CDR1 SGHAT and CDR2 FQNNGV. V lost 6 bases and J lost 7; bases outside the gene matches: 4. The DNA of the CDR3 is TGTGCCAGCAGGGGCAGGGGGCTTGAAGCTTTCTTT. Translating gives CASRGRGLEAFF.

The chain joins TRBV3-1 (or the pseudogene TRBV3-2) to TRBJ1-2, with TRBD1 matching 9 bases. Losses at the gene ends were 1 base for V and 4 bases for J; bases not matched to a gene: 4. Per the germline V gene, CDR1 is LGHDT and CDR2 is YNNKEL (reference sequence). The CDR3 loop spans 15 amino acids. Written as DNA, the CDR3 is TGTGCCAGCAGCCAAGTGGAGGGACAGGGCTATGGCTACACCTTC. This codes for CASSQVEGQGYGYTF.

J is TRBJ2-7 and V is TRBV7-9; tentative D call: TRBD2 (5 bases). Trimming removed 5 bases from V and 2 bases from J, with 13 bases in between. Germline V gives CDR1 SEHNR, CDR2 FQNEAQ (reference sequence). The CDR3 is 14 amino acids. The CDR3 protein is CASSPRTAPYEQYF. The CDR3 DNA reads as TGTGCCAGCAGCCCCCGGACTGCTCCCTACGAGCAGTACTTC.

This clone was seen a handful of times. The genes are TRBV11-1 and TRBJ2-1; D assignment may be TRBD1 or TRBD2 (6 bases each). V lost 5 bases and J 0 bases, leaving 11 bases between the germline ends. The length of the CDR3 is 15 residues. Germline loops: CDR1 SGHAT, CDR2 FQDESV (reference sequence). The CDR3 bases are TGTGCCAGCAGCCGAGGGGGGAGCTCCTACAATGAGCAGTTCTTC. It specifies CASSRGGSSYNEQFF.

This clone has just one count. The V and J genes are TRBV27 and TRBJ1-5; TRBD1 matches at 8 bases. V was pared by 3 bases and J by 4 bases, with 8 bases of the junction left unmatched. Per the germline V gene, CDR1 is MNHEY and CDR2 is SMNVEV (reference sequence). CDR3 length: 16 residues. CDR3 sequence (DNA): TGTGCCAGCAGTTTGAATTATCGACAGGGGAATCAGCCCCAGCATTTT. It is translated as CASSLNYRQGNQPQHF.

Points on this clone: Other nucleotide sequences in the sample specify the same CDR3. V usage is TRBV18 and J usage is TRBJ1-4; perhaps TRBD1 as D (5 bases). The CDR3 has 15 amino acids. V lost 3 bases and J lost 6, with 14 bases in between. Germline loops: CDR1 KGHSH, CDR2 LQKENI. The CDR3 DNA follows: TGTGCCAGCTCACCCCGCGGGGGGTCCGATGAAAAACTGTTTTTT. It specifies CASSPRGGSDEKLFF.

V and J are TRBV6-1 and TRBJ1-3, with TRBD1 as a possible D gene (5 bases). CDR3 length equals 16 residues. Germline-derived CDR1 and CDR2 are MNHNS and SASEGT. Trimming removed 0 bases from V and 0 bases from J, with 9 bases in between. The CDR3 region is CASSEARRGSGNTIYF. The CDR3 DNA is TGTGCCAGCAGTGAAGCTAGGAGGGGCTCTGGAAACACCATATATTTT.

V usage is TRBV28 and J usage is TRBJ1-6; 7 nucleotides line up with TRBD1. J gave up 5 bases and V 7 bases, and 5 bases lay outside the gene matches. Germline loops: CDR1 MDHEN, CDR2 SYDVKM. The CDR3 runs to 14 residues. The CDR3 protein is CASTQGGDNSPLHF. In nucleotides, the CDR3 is TGTGCCAGCACCCAGGGGGGGGATAATTCACCCCTCCACTTT. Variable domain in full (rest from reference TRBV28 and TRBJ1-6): DVKVTQSSRYLVKRTGEKVFLECVQDMDHENMFWYRQDPGLGLRLIYFSYDVKMKEKGDIPEGYSVSREKKERFSLILESASTNQTSMYLCASTQGGDNSPLHFGNGTRLTVT.

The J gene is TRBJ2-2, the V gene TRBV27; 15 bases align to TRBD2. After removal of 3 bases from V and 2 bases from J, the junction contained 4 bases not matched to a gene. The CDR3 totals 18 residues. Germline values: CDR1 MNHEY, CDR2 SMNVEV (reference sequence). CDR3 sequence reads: CASSLAGLAGGNTGELFF. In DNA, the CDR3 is TGTGCCAGCAGTTTGGCGGGACTAGCGGGAGGCAACACCGGGGAGCTGTTTTTT.

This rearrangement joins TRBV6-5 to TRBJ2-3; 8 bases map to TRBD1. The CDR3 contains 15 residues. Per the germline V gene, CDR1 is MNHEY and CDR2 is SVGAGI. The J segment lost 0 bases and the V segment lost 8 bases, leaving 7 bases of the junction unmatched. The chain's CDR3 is CASSQGALSTDTQYF. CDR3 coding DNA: TGTGCCAGCTCCCAGGGGGCGCTTAGCACAGATACGCAGTATTTT.